The source of this T cell receptor (beta chain) is a study of cytomegalovirus exposure and HLA in healthy donors. Findings and limits, study-wide: Certain sequence variants were highly shared and formed a cluster, and this cluster was likely a sequencing artifact.

Remarks on this clone: What it binds is unknown.

Germline V gives CDR1 SGHRS, CDR2 YFSETQ. This CDR3 is 13 amino acids long. V was cut by 1 base and J by 4 bases, with 9 bases left in between. Primers included in the PCR were 60 Vbeta and 13 Jbeta primers. Clones were sequenced by immunoSEQ multiplex PCR, and TCRdb holds only the in-frame ones, with some missing. The profile covers around 200,000 clones, with approximately 82% appearing a single time and 9.5% to 13% taken by the ten largest. This chain connects TRBV5-1 to TRBJ2-7; TRBD1 might be the D (5 bases). Specimen: PBMCs. The receptor was derived from a woman aged 45-65 years in good health and CMV-seropositive. CDR3 coding DNA: TGCGCCAGCAGCTTGAGGGGCCAGTACGAGCAGTACTTC. It is translated as CASSLRGQYEQYF.